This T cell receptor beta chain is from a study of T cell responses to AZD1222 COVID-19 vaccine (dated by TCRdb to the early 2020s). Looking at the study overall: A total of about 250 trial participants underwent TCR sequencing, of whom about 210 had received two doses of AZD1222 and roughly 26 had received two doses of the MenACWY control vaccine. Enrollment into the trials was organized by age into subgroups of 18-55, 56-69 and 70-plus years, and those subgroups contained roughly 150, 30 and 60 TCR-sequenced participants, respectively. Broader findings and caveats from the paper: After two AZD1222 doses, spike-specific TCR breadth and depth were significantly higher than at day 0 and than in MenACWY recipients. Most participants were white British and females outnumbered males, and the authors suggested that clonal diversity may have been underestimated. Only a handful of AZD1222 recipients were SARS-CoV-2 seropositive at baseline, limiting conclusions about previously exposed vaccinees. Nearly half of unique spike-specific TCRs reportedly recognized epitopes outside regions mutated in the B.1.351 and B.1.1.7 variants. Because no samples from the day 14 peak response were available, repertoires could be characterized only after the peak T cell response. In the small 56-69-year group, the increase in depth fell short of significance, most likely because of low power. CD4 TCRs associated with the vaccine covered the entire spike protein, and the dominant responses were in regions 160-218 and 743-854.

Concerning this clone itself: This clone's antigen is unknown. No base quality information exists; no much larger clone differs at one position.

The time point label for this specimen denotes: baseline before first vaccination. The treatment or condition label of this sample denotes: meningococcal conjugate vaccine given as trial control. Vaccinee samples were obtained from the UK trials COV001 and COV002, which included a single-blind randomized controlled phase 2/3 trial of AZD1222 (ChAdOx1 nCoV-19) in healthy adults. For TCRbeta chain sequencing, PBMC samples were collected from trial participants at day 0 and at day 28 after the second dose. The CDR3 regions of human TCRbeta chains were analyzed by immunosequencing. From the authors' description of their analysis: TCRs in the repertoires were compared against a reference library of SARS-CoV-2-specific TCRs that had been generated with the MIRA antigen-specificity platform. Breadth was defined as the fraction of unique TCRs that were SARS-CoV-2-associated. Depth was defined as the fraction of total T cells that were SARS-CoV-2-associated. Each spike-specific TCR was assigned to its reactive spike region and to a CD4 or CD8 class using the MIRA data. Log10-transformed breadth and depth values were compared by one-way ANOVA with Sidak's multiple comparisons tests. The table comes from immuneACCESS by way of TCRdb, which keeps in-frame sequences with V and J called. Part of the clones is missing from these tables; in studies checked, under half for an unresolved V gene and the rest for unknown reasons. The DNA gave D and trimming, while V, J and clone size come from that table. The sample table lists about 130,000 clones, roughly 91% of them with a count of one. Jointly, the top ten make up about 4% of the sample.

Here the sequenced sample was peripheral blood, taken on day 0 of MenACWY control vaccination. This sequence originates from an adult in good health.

The nucleotide sequence is TGTGCCAGCAGCTATGTTCCGGGCGGGGAGCTGTTTTTT. Translated, it gives CASSYVPGGELFF. In this chain, TRBV5-6 is recombined with TRBJ2-2, with the D segment identity uncertain. CDR3 length: 13 amino acids, cysteine to phenylalanine. Solely the CDR3 DNA is kept, with 39 bases framed from the first base. V gives up 3 bases and J gives up 7 bases, and the segment between their germline ends measures 10 bases. Via the germline V gene, CDR1 is SGHDT and CDR2 YYEEEE.